These 23 T cell receptor beta chains came from one sample sequenced in a study of cytomegalovirus exposure and HLA in healthy donors. Researchers ran the PCR with 60 Vbeta and 13 Jbeta primers. Libraries were prepared by immunoSEQ multiplex PCR; TCRdb keeps only in-frame clonotypes and omits some of them. The sample has roughly 60,000 clones, about 80% seen once. Specimen: PBMCs. All receptors come from a female donor in good health and CMV-seronegative.

The chain employs TRBV5-1 and TRBJ2-7; D might be TRBD2 (6 bases). Germline V CDR1 and CDR2: SGHRS, YFSETQ. The CDR3 sequence is 14 residues long. Trimming took 0 bases from V and 2 from J, leaving 9 bases between them. CDR3 bases: TGCGCCAGCAGCTTGGGCGGGGAAACCTACGAGCAGTACTTC. Amino acid sequence: CASSLGGETYEQYF. Looking up the rest from reference TRBV5-1 and TRBJ2-7 gives the full variable domain: KAGVTQTPRYLIKTRGQQVTLSCSPISGHRSVSWYQQTPGQGLQFLFEYFSETQRNKGNFPGRFSGRQFSNSRSEMNVSTLELGDSALYLCASSLGGETYEQYFGPGTRLTVT.

This sequence joins TRBV5-5 and TRBJ2-6; 8 bases fit TRBD2. This CDR3 is built from 17 residues. J was trimmed by 4 bases and V by 4 bases; bases with no gene match: 10. The germline V gene has CDR1 SGHKS and CDR2 YYEKEE (reference sequence). CDR3 region: CASSPGGATRGANVLTF. CDR3 in DNA: TGTGCCAGCAGCCCGGGGGGGGCGACAAGGGGGGCCAACGTCCTGACTTTC.

Regarding this clone: Germline and junction disagree at one end, which may indicate a read error. This chain connects TRBV7-9 to TRBJ1-4; 7 bases agree with TRBD1. Germline CDR1 SEHNR, CDR2 FQNEAQ (reference sequence). The CDR3 is made up of 14 amino acids. The CDR3, as DNA: TGTTCCAGCAGCCAACGACAGGGTGGGGAAAAACTGTTTTTT. Translated, it gives CSSSQRQGGEKLFF.

In DNA form, the CDR3 reads TGTGCCAGCAGCTTAGAAGGGACAGGGTCTGGCTACACCTTC. This gives the protein CASSLEGTGSGYTF. V and J are TRBV7-9 and TRBJ1-2; 9 bases align to TRBD1. Losses at the gene ends were 1 base for V and 7 bases for J; bases not matched to a gene: 4. The germline V gene encodes CDR1 SEHNR and CDR2 FQNEAQ (reference sequence). CDR3 length: 14 amino acids.

This clone was picked up a small number of times. The chain joins TRBV6-5 to TRBJ1-1; a possible D gene is TRBD1 (5 bases). The germline V gene encodes CDR1 MNHEY and CDR2 SVGAGI. The length of the CDR3 is 15 residues. The ends were cut back, 6 bases at V and 1 base at J, with 15 bases in the middle. The CDR3 DNA reads TGTGCCAGCAGCTATACATCGACAGCGAACACTGAAGCTTTCTTT. Protein sequence: CASSYTSTANTEAFF.

A note on this clone: An end of the junction differs from the germline gene, which may be a read error. The sample holds other DNA sequences that translate to the same CDR3. The rearrangement joins TRBV6-1 to TRBJ1-3; D gene uncertain. CDR1 MNHNS and CDR2 SASEGT come from the germline V gene. The CDR3 loop spans 15 amino acids. CDR3 loop: CASRQEGRRGNTIYF. The CDR3 coding sequence is TGCGCCAGCAGGCAGGAGGGAAGGCGAGGAAACACCATATATTTT.

The chain carries TRBV5-1 and TRBJ2-5; tentatively, D is TRBD1 (6 bases). Trimming removed 2 bases at V and 1 base at J, with 12 bases between. There are 15 residues in the CDR3. CDR1 is SGHRS and CDR2 is YFSETQ in the germline V gene. The CDR3, as DNA: TGCGCCAGCAGCTTCCTAGGACAGTCCCAAGAGACCCAGTACTTC. Protein sequence: CASSFLGQSQETQYF.

The V gene is TRBV19, the J gene TRBJ1-1, with D uncertain. The V and J ends lost 1 base and 3 bases respectively, with 9 bases between them. CDR1 is LNHDA, CDR2 SQIVND, per germline (reference sequence). The CDR3 totals 14 residues. The chain's CDR3 is CASSIAAVDTEAFF. Here the CDR3 DNA reads TGTGCCAGTAGTATAGCAGCGGTGGACACTGAAGCTTTCTTT.

This chain joins TRBV6-6 and TRBJ2-1; possibly TRBD1 for D (6 bases). The germline CDR1 and CDR2 sequences are MNHNY and SVGAGI (reference sequence). V lost 6 bases and J 8 bases, leaving 17 bases between the germline ends. This CDR3 has 14 amino acids. CDR3 residues: CASRELQGKDEQFF. The CDR3 DNA sequence: TGTGCCAGCAGAGAACTTCAGGGGAAGGATGAGCAGTTCTTC.

V is TRBV19 and J is TRBJ1-2; D ambiguous. The CDR3 contains 14 residues. V was clipped by 3 bases and J by 12 bases, with 20 bases between them. In germline, CDR1 is LNHDA, CDR2 SQIVND (reference sequence). CDR3 nucleotides: TGTGCCAGTAGTATGGGTAGGGAATCAGCGGTGGACACCTTC. Its protein product is CASSMGRESAVDTF.

This clone was detected once. The CDR3 nucleotides read TGTGCCAGCAGCCCTAGGGGGGGTGGGGTGAGCTACACCTTC. Residues: CASSPRGGGVSYTF. The chain is built from TRBV9 and TRBJ1-2; perhaps TRBD1 as D (6 bases). The CDR3 length is 14 residues. Trimming shortened V by 4 bases and J by 9 bases, and 19 bases separated the two germline ends. The germline CDR1 and CDR2 sequences are SGDLS and YYNGEE.

The V call is TRBV27, the J call TRBJ2-7; TRBD2 aligns across 8 bases. The CDR3 is made up of 15 amino acids. The V and J ends lost 0 bases and 2 bases, in that order; junction bases with no gene match: 3. CDR1 and CDR2 (germline): MNHEY, SMNVEV (reference sequence). CDR3 in amino acids: CASSLSAGGPYEQYF. The CDR3 DNA reads as TGTGCCAGCAGTTTATCCGCGGGGGGCCCCTACGAGCAGTACTTC.

The chain joins TRBV7-9 to TRBJ1-4, with 7 bases aligning to TRBD1. The CDR3 is 14 amino acids. Looked up from germline, CDR1 is SEHNR and CDR2 is FQNEAQ (reference sequence). V shed 5 bases and J 4 bases; nucleotides not matched to a gene: 4. CDR3 bases: TGTGCCAGCAGCAAACAGGGGATTAATGAAAAACTGTTTTTT. Amino acids: CASSKQGINEKLFF.

The chain is built from TRBV5-1 and TRBJ1-6; D ambiguous. This CDR3 has 15 residues. Germline-derived CDR1 and CDR2 are SGHRS and YFSETQ. V was pared by 4 bases and J by 9 bases, with 17 bases between. CDR3 nucleotide sequence: TGCGCCAGCAGCCACGACTCAAGCTACGGTTCACCCCTCCACTTT. This gives the protein CASSHDSSYGSPLHF.

This sequence joins TRBV6-5 and TRBJ1-4; D is possibly TRBD1 (6 bases). The CDR3 totals 12 residues. CDR1 and CDR2 from the germline V gene are MNHEY and SVGAGI. V was cut by 6 bases and J by 10 bases, with 12 bases left in between. The CDR3 DNA reads TGTGCCAGCAGGATCCTAGGGGGAAAACTGTTTTTT. Translated: CASRILGGKLFF.

V usage is TRBV4-3 and J usage is TRBJ1-2, with D unresolved. The ends were cut back, 1 base at V and 0 bases at J, with 9 bases in the middle. The CDR3 has 15 residues. Per germline, CDR1 LGHNA and CDR2 YSLEER. In nucleotides, the CDR3 is TGCGCCAGCAGCCAAGCGACTCCGACTAACTATGGCTACACCTTC. Protein: CASSQATPTNYGYTF.

The J gene is TRBJ2-1, the V gene TRBV4-1; no clear D gene. Trimming took 2 bases from V and 3 from J, leaving 17 bases between them. Germline V CDR1 and CDR2: MGHRA, YSYEKL. This CDR3 is built from 17 residues. The CDR3 region is CASSQLAAQKYYNEQFF. CDR3 coding DNA: TGCGCCAGCAGCCAACTGGCCGCACAGAAATACTACAATGAGCAGTTCTTC.

Here the CDR3 DNA reads TGTGCCAGCAGCCCCATCAGCTCCTACGAGCAGTACTTC. It yields the protein CASSPISSYEQYF. V usage is TRBV7-2 and J usage is TRBJ2-7; D not certain. This CDR3 region has 13 residues. Germline CDR1 SGHTA, CDR2 FQGNSA. The V gene lost 5 bases and the J gene lost 0 bases, with 8 bases spanning the gap.

Note on this clone: One end of the junction does not line up with germline, which may come from a read error. The sample contains more than one DNA sequence encoding this CDR3. The genes are TRBV27 and TRBJ2-1; 12 nucleotides align to TRBD2. Per germline, CDR1 MNHEY and CDR2 SMNVEV (reference sequence). CDR3 length: 17 amino acids. This CDR3 is CASSRLAGGRSGNEQFF. CDR3 coding DNA: TGCGCCAGCAGCCGCCTAGCGGGGGGGCGTAGTGGGAATGAGCAGTTCTTC.

The V and J genes are TRBV5-6 and TRBJ1-2, with D possibly matching TRBD1 (5 bases). Trimming shortened V by 4 bases and J by 2 bases, and 15 bases separated the two germline ends. The CDR3 extends over 15 amino acids. CDR1 and CDR2 from the germline V gene are SGHDT and YYEEEE. This chain's CDR3 is CASSPQGRSNYGYTF. Here the CDR3 DNA reads TGTGCCAGCAGCCCCCAGGGCAGGTCCAACTATGGCTACACCTTC.

This clone was seen more than once but under ten times. The chain employs TRBV7-2 and TRBJ1-2; D not resolved. Trimming shortened V by 4 bases and J by 7 bases, and 10 bases separated the two germline ends. CDR1 is SGHTA, CDR2 FQGNSA, per germline. The CDR3 consists of 12 residues. CDR3 sequence (DNA): TGTGCCAGCAGCTCCCTCCTTTCTGGCTACACCTTC. This gives the protein CASSSLLSGYTF.

This chain joins TRBV7-2 and TRBJ2-3; 8 positions match TRBD1. Germline trimming cut 6 bases from V and 2 bases from J; bases unmatched to any gene: 16. The CDR3 is made up of 18 amino acids. Germline-derived CDR1 and CDR2 are SGHTA and FQGNSA. The CDR3 sequence: CASRFPRTGLGVTDTQYF. The CDR3, as DNA: TGTGCCAGCAGATTCCCTAGGACAGGGCTGGGGGTCACAGATACGCAGTATTTT.

This clone showed up just once. The chain uses TRBV9 and TRBJ2-4; weak D call: TRBD1 (5 bases). The germline V and J ends were trimmed by 0 bases and 7 bases, with 14 bases remaining between them. Germline values: CDR1 SGDLS, CDR2 YYNGEE. This CDR3 spans 15 amino acids. The CDR3 nucleotides read TGTGCCAGCAGCGTAGAAGGGGAAGGCTGGAACATTCAGTACTTC. Its translation: CASSVEGEGWNIQYF.